What follows are 18 T cell receptor beta chains derived from one specimen sequenced in a study of T cell responses to AZD1222 COVID-19 vaccine. Profiling relied on immunoSEQ multiplex PCR, and the TCRdb table lists in-frame clones only, not all of them. The sample records fewer than 150,000 clones, 85% to 90% being singletons. Sequencing was performed on peripheral blood, taken 28 days after the second AZD1222 dose. These receptors came from an adult who received the AZD1222 COVID-19 vaccine.

This clone was seen just once. The CDR3 loop is CASSEDITDTQYF. The CDR3 region has the DNA TGTGCCAGCAGTGAGGACATCACAGATACGCAGTATTTT. The genes are TRBV6-4 and TRBJ2-3, with a possible D match to TRBD1 (5 bases). The CDR3 covers 13 residues. Germline loops: CDR1 MRHNA, CDR2 SNTAGT. Between the trimmed V and J ends, which lost 3 bases and 2 bases, there was a span of 6 bases.

This chain connects TRBV6-5 to TRBJ1-2, with TRBD1 as a possible D gene (5 bases). With 6 bases removed from V and 8 bases from J, the gap between germline ends came to 19 bases. The germline V gene has CDR1 MNHEY and CDR2 SVGAGI. This CDR3 has 14 amino acids. The CDR3 loop is CASRASFRVEGYTF. CDR3 sequence (DNA): TGTGCCAGCAGAGCCTCTTTCAGGGTAGAGGGCTACACCTTC.

The chain couples TRBV7-8 to TRBJ2-5; D gene uncertain. The CDR3 extends over 12 amino acids. Per germline, CDR1 SGHVS and CDR2 FQNEAQ. V was pared by 5 bases and J by 1 base, with 5 bases between. The CDR3 DNA reads as TGTGCCAGCAGCCCGTTCCAAGAGACCCAGTACTTC. Translation gives CASSPFQETQYF.

This clone was recorded only once. V and J are TRBV12-3 or TRBV12-4 and TRBJ1-2; D is unresolved. V dropped 5 bases and J dropped 7 bases, with 14 bases sitting between them. The CDR3 covers 13 residues. The CDR3 DNA sequence: TGTGCCAGCAGTATCCCGCAAGCGGTTGGCTACACCTTC. Amino acids: CASSIPQAVGYTF.

The V call is TRBV11-2, the J call TRBJ2-7, with 14 positions matching TRBD2. Germline V lookup: CDR1 SGHAT, CDR2 FQNNGV. V trimming: 2 bases; J trimming: 5 bases; junction bases outside the gene matches: 5. The CDR3 sequence is 16 residues long. For the CDR3, the DNA is TGTGCCAGCAGCTTACCCCGGACTAGCGGGAGGAACGAGCAGTACTTC. Encoded protein: CASSLPRTSGRNEQYF.

The chain recombines TRBV13 with TRBJ1-5; TRBD1 might be the D (6 bases). With 2 bases removed from V and 5 bases from J, the gap between germline ends came to 25 bases. This CDR3 has 19 residues. Per germline, CDR1 PRHDT and CDR2 FYEKMQ (reference sequence). The CDR3 spells CASSLLTGTKSENDQPQHF. The CDR3 region has the DNA TGTGCCAGCAGCTTACTCACAGGGACCAAAAGTGAGAATGATCAGCCCCAGCATTTT.

The chain links TRBV5-8 to TRBJ2-3, with D possibly matching TRBD1 (5 bases). The CDR3 loop spans 15 amino acids. V was clipped by 2 bases and J by 2 bases, with 12 bases between them. Germline values: CDR1 SGHTS, CDR2 YDEGEE. This CDR3 reads CASSFPQGLTDTQYF. The CDR3 nucleotides read TGTGCCAGCAGCTTCCCCCAGGGCCTCACAGATACGCAGTATTTT. The whole variable domain, filled in from reference TRBV5-8 and TRBJ2-3, reads EAGVTQSPTHLIKTRGQQATLRCSPISGHTSVYWYQQALGLGLQFLLWYDEGEERNRGNFPPRFSGRQFPNYSSELNVNALELEDSALYLCASSFPQGLTDTQYFGPGTRLTVL.

The chain recombines TRBV4-1 with TRBJ1-1; D is unresolved. Germline loops: CDR1 MGHRA, CDR2 YSYEKL. The CDR3 sequence is 14 residues long. V was pared by 4 bases and J by 1 base, with 10 bases between. This CDR3 reads CASSPAQRNTEAFF. In DNA, the CDR3 is TGCGCCAGCAGCCCCGCCCAGAGGAACACTGAAGCTTTCTTT.

V usage is TRBV3-1 (or the pseudogene TRBV3-2) and J usage is TRBJ2-2; possibly TRBD1 for D (6 bases). Trimming took 4 bases from V and 3 from J, leaving 15 bases between them. Germline CDR1 LGHDT, CDR2 YNNKEL (reference sequence). There are 16 residues in the CDR3. The CDR3 DNA reads TGTGCCAGCAGCCTAAGGGGGTCCAGGGACACCGGGGAGCTGTTTTTT. Protein: CASSLRGSRDTGELFF.

The V and J genes are TRBV5-4 and TRBJ2-2, with D unresolved. This CDR3 comprises 13 residues. Germline values: CDR1 SGHNT, CDR2 YYREEE (reference sequence). Trimming stripped 1 base from V and 0 bases from J, with 1 base between. CDR3 coding DNA: TGTGCCAGCAGCTTGACGAACACCGGGGAGCTGTTTTTT. Its protein is CASSLTNTGELFF.

The V gene is TRBV6-5, the J gene TRBJ2-7, with 7 positions matching TRBD1. Germline V gene data show CDR1 as MNHEY and CDR2 as SVGAGI. The CDR3 sequence is 14 residues long. The J segment lost 4 bases and the V segment lost 5 bases, leaving 8 bases of the junction unmatched. The DNA for the CDR3 is TGTGCCAGCAGTACCACGGGACAGCTGTACGAGCAGTACTTC. The encoded protein is CASSTTGQLYEQYF.

This chain connects TRBV15 to TRBJ1-1; D remains unclear. Trimming left V 0 bases short and J 11 bases short, with 16 bases between. The CDR3 covers 14 residues. CDR1 and CDR2 (germline): LNHNV, YYDKDF (reference sequence). The CDR3 DNA reads TGTGCCACCAGCAGAGATCAGGCGTCGTTTCGCGCTTTCTTT. Translation: CATSRDQASFRAFF.

V usage is TRBV2 and J usage is TRBJ1-5, with 9 bases fitting TRBD1. Per the germline V gene, CDR1 is SNHLY and CDR2 is FYNNEI. CDR3 length equals 17 residues. Unmatched junction bases numbered 9, after V lost 6 bases and J lost 0 bases. The CDR3 loop is CASRAWTGASSNQPQHF. The CDR3 nucleotides read TGTGCCAGCAGGGCTTGGACAGGGGCCTCTAGCAATCAGCCCCAGCATTTT.

The rearrangement links TRBV7-2 to TRBJ1-5; D call uncertain. With 5 bases removed from V and 0 bases from J, the gap between germline ends came to 5 bases. The germline CDR1 and CDR2 sequences are SGHTA and FQGNSA. CDR3 length equals 13 residues. CDR3 sequence reads: CASSVYSNQPQHF. In DNA form, the CDR3 reads TGTGCCAGCAGCGTGTATAGCAATCAGCCCCAGCATTTT.

The chain is built from TRBV11-2 and TRBJ2-7, with D unclear. There are 13 residues in the CDR3. The germline gives CDR1 SGHAT, CDR2 FQNNGV. V was cut by 4 bases and J by 2 bases, with 9 bases left in between. For the CDR3, the DNA is TGTGCCAGCAGCTACGGATTTACCTACGAGCAGTACGTC. This codes for CASSYGFTYEQYV.

The chain carries TRBV7-3 and TRBJ2-2; D unclear. This CDR3 is 14 amino acids long. Trimming shortened V by 2 bases and J by 1 base, and 5 bases separated the two germline ends. Germline assignment: CDR1 SGHTA and CDR2 FQGTGA. The CDR3 DNA reads TGTGCCAGCAGCTTAGTGGGGAACACCGGGGAGCTGTTTTTT. It encodes CASSLVGNTGELFF.

This chain uses TRBV7-2 with TRBJ1-2; no clear D. Per germline, CDR1 SGHTA and CDR2 FQGNSA. Trimming stripped 2 bases from V and 5 bases from J, with 15 bases between. The CDR3 spans 15 residues. This CDR3 reads CASSLLLGVGYGYTF. Here the CDR3 DNA reads TGTGCCAGCAGCTTACTTTTGGGTGTTGGGTATGGCTACACCTTC.

DNA of the CDR3: TGTGCCTGGAGTGTACGCAAAGGGGGATCTGGAAACACCATATATTTT. This codes for CAWSVRKGGSGNTIYF. This chain links TRBV30 with TRBJ1-3; D perhaps matches TRBD1 (6 bases). Trimming removed 0 bases from V and 1 base from J, with 13 bases in between. Per germline, CDR1 GTSNPN and CDR2 SVGIG (reference sequence). This CDR3 is built from 16 residues.